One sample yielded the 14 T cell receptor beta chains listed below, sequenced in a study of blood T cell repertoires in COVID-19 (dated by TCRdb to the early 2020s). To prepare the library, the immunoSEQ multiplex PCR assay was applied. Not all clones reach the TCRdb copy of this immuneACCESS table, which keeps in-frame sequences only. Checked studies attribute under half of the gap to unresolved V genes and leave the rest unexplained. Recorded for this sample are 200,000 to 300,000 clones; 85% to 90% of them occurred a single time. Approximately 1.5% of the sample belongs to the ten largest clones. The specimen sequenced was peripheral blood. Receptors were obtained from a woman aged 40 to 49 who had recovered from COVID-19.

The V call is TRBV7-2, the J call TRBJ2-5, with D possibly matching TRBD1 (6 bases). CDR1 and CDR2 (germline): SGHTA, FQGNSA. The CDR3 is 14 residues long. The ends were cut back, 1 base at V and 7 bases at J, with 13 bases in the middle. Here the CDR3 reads CASSLGGPSGTQYF. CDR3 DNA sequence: TGTGCCAGCAGCTTAGGGGGGCCGTCTGGGACCCAGTACTTC.

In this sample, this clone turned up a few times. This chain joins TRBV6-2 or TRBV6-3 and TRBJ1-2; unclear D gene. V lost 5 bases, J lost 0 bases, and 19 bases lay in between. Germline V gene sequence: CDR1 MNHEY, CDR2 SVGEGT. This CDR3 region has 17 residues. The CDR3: CASSPAGKGQANYGYTF. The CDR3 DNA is TGTGCCAGCAGTCCGGCCGGGAAGGGCCAAGCTAACTATGGCTACACCTTC.

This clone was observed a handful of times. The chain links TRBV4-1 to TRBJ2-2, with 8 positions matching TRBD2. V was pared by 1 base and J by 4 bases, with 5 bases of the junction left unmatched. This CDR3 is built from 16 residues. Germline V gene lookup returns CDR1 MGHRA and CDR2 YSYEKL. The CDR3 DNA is TGCGCCAGCAGCCAAGGAGGACTAGCTCTCACCGGGGAGCTGTTTTTT. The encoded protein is CASSQGGLALTGELFF.

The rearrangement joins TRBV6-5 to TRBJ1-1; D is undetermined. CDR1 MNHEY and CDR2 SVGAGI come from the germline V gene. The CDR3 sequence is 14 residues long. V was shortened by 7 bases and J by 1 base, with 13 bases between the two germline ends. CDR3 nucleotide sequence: TGTGCCAGCACCACCCCCGGCGGGAACACTGAAGCTTTCTTT. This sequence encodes CASTTPGGNTEAFF.

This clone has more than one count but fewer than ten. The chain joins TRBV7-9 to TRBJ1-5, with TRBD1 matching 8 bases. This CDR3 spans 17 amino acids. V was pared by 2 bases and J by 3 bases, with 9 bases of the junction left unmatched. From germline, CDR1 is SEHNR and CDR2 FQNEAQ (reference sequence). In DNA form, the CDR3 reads TGTGCCAGCAGCTTACCCACCGGGACAGGCCCCAATCAGCCCCAGCATTTT. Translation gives CASSLPTGTGPNQPQHF. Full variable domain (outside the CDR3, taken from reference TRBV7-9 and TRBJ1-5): DTGVSQNPRHKITKRGQNVTFRCDPISEHNRLYWYRQTLGQGPEFLTYFQNEAQLEKSRLLSDRFSAERPKGSFSTLEIQRTEQGDSAMYLCASSLPTGTGPNQPQHFGDGTRLSIL.

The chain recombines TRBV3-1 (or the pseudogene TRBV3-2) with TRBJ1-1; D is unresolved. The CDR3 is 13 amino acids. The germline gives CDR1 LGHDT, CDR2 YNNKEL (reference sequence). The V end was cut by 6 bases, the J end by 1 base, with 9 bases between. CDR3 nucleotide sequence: TGTGCCAGCAGTTCTTGGCAGAACACTGAAGCTTTCTTT. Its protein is CASSSWQNTEAFF.

The CDR3 coding sequence is TGTGCCAGCAGCCGAGTTGAGCGGGGGATCTCCTACGAGCAGTACTTC. Its translation: CASSRVERGISYEQYF. The chain links TRBV7-8 to TRBJ2-7, with TRBD2 matching 8 bases. This CDR3 is built from 16 residues. The V and J ends lost 5 bases and 0 bases, in that order; junction bases with no gene match: 9. Germline V gene lookup returns CDR1 SGHVS and CDR2 FQNEAQ.

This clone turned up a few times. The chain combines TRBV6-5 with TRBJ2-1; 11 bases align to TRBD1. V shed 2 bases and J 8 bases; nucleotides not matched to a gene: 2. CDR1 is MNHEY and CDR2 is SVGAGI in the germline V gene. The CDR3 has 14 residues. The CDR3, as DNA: TGTGCCAGCAGTTACGCGGACAGGGGGCATGAGCAGTTCTTC. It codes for CASSYADRGHEQFF.

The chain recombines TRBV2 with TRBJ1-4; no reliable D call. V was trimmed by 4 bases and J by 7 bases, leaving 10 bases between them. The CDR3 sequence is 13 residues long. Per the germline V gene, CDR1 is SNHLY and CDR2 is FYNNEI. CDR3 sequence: CASSVHRTEKLFF. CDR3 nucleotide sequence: TGTGCCAGCAGTGTTCACAGAACTGAAAAACTGTTTTTT.

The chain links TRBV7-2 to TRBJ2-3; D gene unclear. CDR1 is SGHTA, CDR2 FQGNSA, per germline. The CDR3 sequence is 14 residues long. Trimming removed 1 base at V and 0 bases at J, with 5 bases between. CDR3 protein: CASSLVVSTDTQYF. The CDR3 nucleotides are TGTGCCAGCAGCTTAGTAGTCAGCACAGATACGCAGTATTTT. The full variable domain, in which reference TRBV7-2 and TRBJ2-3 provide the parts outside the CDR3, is GAGVSQSPSNKVTEKGKDVELRCDPISGHTALYWYRQSLGQGLEFLIYFQGNSAPDKSGLPSDRFSAERTGGSVSTLTIQRTQQEDSAVYLCASSLVVSTDTQYFGPGTRLTVL.

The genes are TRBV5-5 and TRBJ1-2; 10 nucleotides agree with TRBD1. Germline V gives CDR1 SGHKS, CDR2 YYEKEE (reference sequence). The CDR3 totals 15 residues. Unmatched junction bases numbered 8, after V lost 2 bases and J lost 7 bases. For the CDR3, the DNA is TGTGCCAGCAGCTTACTAAGACAGGGGGCGCGTGGCTACACCTTC. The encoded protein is CASSLLRQGARGYTF.

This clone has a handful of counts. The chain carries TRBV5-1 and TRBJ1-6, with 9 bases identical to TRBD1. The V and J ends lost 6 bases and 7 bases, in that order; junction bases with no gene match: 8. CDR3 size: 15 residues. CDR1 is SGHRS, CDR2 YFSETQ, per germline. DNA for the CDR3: TGCGCCAGCACCCGGGACAGGGCCCTAAATTCACCCCTCCACTTT. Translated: CASTRDRALNSPLHF.

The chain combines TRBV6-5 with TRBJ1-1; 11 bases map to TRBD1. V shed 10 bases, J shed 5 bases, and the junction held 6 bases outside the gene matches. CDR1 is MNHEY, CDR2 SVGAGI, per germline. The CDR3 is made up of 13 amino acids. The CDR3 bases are TGTGCCACCGAGGGACAGGGGGGGACTGAAGCTTTCTTT. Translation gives CATEGQGGTEAFF.

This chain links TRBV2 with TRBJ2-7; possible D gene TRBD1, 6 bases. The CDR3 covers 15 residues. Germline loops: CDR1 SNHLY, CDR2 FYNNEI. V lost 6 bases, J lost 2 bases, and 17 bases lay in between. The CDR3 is CASRTPGTNPYEQYF. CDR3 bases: TGTGCCAGCAGGACCCCCGGGACAAACCCCTACGAGCAGTACTTC.